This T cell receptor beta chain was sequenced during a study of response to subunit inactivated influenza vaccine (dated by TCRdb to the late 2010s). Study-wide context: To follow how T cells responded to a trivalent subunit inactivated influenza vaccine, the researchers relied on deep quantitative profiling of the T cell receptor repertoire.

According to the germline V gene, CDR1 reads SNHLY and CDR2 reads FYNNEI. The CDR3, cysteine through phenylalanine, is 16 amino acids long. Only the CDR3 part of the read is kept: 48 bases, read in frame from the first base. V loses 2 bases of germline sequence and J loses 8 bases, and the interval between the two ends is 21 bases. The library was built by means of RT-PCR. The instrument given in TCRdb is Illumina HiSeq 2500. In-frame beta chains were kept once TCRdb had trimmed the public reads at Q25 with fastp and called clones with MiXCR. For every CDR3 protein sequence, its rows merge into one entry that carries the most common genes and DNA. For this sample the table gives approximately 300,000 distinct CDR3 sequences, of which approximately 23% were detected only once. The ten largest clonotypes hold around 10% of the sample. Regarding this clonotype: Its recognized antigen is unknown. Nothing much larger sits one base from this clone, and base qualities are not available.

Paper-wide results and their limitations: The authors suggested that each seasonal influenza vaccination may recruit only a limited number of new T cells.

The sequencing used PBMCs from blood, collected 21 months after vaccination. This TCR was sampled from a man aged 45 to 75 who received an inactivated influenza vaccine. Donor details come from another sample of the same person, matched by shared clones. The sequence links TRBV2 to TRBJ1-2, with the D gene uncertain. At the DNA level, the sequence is TGTGCCAGCAGTGAATTTGGAGGGCGTACGTATGGAGGCTACACCTTC. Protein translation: CASSEFGGRTYGGYTF.